The 17 T cell receptor beta chains reported below all come from one sample, sequenced in a study of cytomegalovirus exposure and HLA in healthy donors. The PCR contained 60 Vbeta and 13 Jbeta primers. Profiling relied on immunoSEQ multiplex PCR, and the TCRdb table lists in-frame clones only, not all of them. The specimen's table records around 53,000 clones. Material: PBMCs. The receptors originated from a woman under 40 in good health and CMV-seropositive.

The chain links TRBV2 to TRBJ1-1, with D possibly matching TRBD1 (6 bases). The CDR3 has 14 residues. The germline CDR1 and CDR2 sequences are SNHLY and FYNNEI. Deletions cut 6 bases from V and 1 base from J, with 12 bases between. In DNA, the CDR3 is TGTGCCAGCAGGGCTGGACAGTGGAACACTGAAGCTTTCTTT. Its translation: CASRAGQWNTEAFF.

The chain recombines TRBV30 with TRBJ2-3; 7 bases fit TRBD2. Germline loops: CDR1 GTSNPN, CDR2 SVGIG (reference sequence). The V segment lost 0 bases and the J segment 2 bases; nucleotides outside the gene matches: 11. This CDR3 contains 17 residues. The CDR3 nucleotides are TGTGCCTGGAGTGTCCCCTCGACTAGCAGCTACACAGATACGCAGTATTTT. Protein sequence: CAWSVPSTSSYTDTQYF.

The CDR3 DNA reads as TGCGCCGCCAAGCAGGGGACAGGGAACACCGGGGAGCTGTTTTTT. Translation: CAAKQGTGNTGELFF. The chain is built from TRBV5-1 and TRBJ2-2; 8 bases fit TRBD1. The V and J ends lost 10 bases and 1 base, in that order; junction bases with no gene match: 9. The CDR3 covers 15 residues. Per the germline V gene, CDR1 is SGHRS and CDR2 is YFSETQ.

This sequence joins TRBV5-1 and TRBJ2-2; a possible D gene is TRBD1 (6 bases). The V gene lost 5 bases and the J gene lost 8 bases, with 10 bases spanning the gap. CDR1 is SGHRS and CDR2 is YFSETQ in the germline V gene. The CDR3 runs to 12 residues. The CDR3 here is CASRMGAGELFF. The CDR3 DNA reads TGCGCCAGCAGAATGGGGGCTGGGGAGCTGTTTTTT.

The chain uses TRBV2 and TRBJ2-1; TRBD2 agrees at 9 bases. In germline, CDR1 is SNHLY, CDR2 FYNNEI. The CDR3 spans 14 residues. V was clipped by 6 bases and J by 5 bases; unmatched bases: 5. The CDR3: CASRRIAGDNEQFF. CDR3 bases: TGTGCCAGCAGGAGAATAGCGGGAGACAATGAGCAGTTCTTC.

The rearrangement links TRBV7-8 to TRBJ2-7; 10 bases fit TRBD2. The germline CDR1 and CDR2 sequences are SGHVS and FQNEAQ. The CDR3 extends over 15 amino acids. The trim removed 0 bases at V and 6 bases at J, leaving 5 bases unmatched. This CDR3 is CASSLARLAGAEQYF. For the CDR3, the DNA is TGTGCCAGCAGCTTAGCGCGGCTAGCGGGAGCCGAGCAGTACTTC.

The rearrangement uses TRBV9 and TRBJ2-2; 9 bases are shared with TRBD2. Germline V gene sequence: CDR1 SGDLS, CDR2 YYNGEE. The CDR3 runs 16 residues. V shed 5 bases, J shed 6 bases, and the junction held 11 bases outside the gene matches. CDR3 nucleotides: TGTGCCAGCAGTCTTGAATCTAGCGGGATCCCCGGGGAGCTGTTTTTT. It encodes CASSLESSGIPGELFF.

The chain links TRBV2 to TRBJ2-3; D ambiguous. The CDR3 has 12 residues. V lost 7 bases to trimming and J lost 1 base, with 6 bases between them. CDR1 is SNHLY, CDR2 FYNNEI, per germline. CDR3 amino acids: CASNRGTDTQYF. The CDR3 nucleotides read TGTGCCAGCAACCGGGGCACAGATACGCAGTATTTT.

This sequence joins TRBV30 and TRBJ1-1, with a tentative D call TRBD1 (6 bases). This CDR3 is 14 amino acids long. Germline-derived CDR1 and CDR2 are GTSNPN and SVGIG (reference sequence). V gave up 0 bases and J gave up 7 bases, with 15 bases separating them. Here the CDR3 DNA reads TGTGCCTGGAGTGTTCTCTTACAGGGCCTTGAAGCTTTCTTT. This translates into CAWSVLLQGLEAFF.

The J gene is TRBJ1-3, the V gene TRBV15; D is unclear. CDR1 and CDR2 from the germline V gene are LNHNV and YYDKDF (reference sequence). V lost 1 base, J lost 0 bases, and 7 bases lay in between. This CDR3 spans 15 amino acids. CDR3 sequence: CATSRGTSSGNTIYF. Written as DNA, the CDR3 is TGTGCCACCAGCAGAGGCACAAGCTCTGGAAACACCATATATTTT.

This chain uses TRBV30 with TRBJ2-2; 8 bases fit TRBD2. V lost 5 bases, J lost 1 base, and 6 bases stayed unmatched. The CDR3 is made up of 15 amino acids. Germline CDR1 is GTSNPN and CDR2 is SVGIG (reference sequence). The CDR3 nucleotides read TGTGCCTGGGGGGTAGCGGGGCAGAACACCGGGGAGCTGTTTTTT. It is translated as CAWGVAGQNTGELFF. Full variable domain (missing parts from reference TRBV30 and TRBJ2-2): SQTIHQWPATLVQPVGSPLSLECTVEGTSNPNLYWYRQAAGRGLQLLFYSVGIGQISSEVPQNLSASRPQDRQFILSSKKLLLSDSGFYLCAWGVAGQNTGELFFGEGSRLTVL.

The chain recombines TRBV7-9 with TRBJ2-7; 7 bases align to TRBD2. Germline assignment: CDR1 SEHNR and CDR2 FQNEAQ (reference sequence). CDR3 length: 15 amino acids. Losses at the gene ends were 0 bases for V and 2 bases for J; bases not matched to a gene: 4. CDR3 residues: CASSLAPAGAYEQYF. The DNA for the CDR3 is TGTGCCAGCAGCTTAGCGCCGGCGGGGGCCTACGAGCAGTACTTC.

This clone is deemed medium-sized by its frequency. This chain links TRBV6-5 with TRBJ2-3, with 11 bases aligning to TRBD2. The CDR3 totals 15 residues. Unmatched junction bases numbered 5, after V lost 6 bases and J lost 3 bases. Germline values: CDR1 MNHEY, CDR2 SVGAGI. CDR3 residues: CASRHGLAGTDTQYF. CDR3 nucleotides: TGTGCCAGCAGACACGGACTAGCGGGTACAGATACGCAGTATTTT.

The gene calls are TRBV18 and TRBJ1-6, with 9 bases identical to TRBD1. CDR1 and CDR2 from the germline V gene are KGHSH and LQKENI. This CDR3 is built from 15 residues. V lost 5 bases and J lost 9; bases outside the gene matches: 8. The CDR3 bases are TGTGCCAGCTCATCGGGACAGGGTGTGGGTTCACCCCTCCACTTT. Its protein is CASSSGQGVGSPLHF. Complete variable domain (other parts from reference TRBV18 and TRBJ1-6): NAGVMQNPRHLVRRRGQEARLRCSPMKGHSHVYWYRQLPEEGLKFMVYLQKENIIDESGMPKERFSAEFPKEGPSILRIQQVVRGDSAAYFCASSSGQGVGSPLHFGNGTRLTVT.

V usage is TRBV4-1 and J usage is TRBJ2-2; TRBD1 matches 9 bases. The germline gives CDR1 MGHRA, CDR2 YSYEKL. After removal of 5 bases from V and 5 bases from J, the junction contained 9 bases not matched to a gene. The CDR3 sequence is 16 residues long. The CDR3: CASSRGQGLETGELFF. The DNA for the CDR3 is TGCGCCAGCAGCAGGGGACAGGGTCTTGAGACCGGGGAGCTGTTTTTT.

The chain has TRBV5-6 and TRBJ1-5, with D maybe TRBD1 (5 bases). The germline CDR1 and CDR2 sequences are SGHDT and YYEEEE. The CDR3 consists of 12 residues. Trimming removed 1 base at V and 7 bases at J, with 6 bases between. The CDR3 sequence is CASSLQGQPQHF. As DNA, the CDR3 is TGTGCCAGCAGCTTGCAGGGCCAGCCCCAGCATTTT.

The rearrangement links TRBV30 to TRBJ1-2; 7 positions match TRBD1. Looked up from germline, CDR1 is GTSNPN and CDR2 is SVGIG (reference sequence). The CDR3 contains 14 residues. The V and J ends lost 1 base and 3 bases, in that order; junction bases with no gene match: 5. In nucleotides, the CDR3 is TGTGCCTGGAGTGACGACAGGGACCACTATGGCTACACCTTC. It yields the protein CAWSDDRDHYGYTF.